A selection of T cell receptor beta chains follows, all from one sample in a study of T cells in localized non-small cell lung cancer. Some clones are missing from TCRdb's copy, which holds only in-frame ones; the method was immunoSEQ multiplex PCR. The repertoire consists of 30,000 to 35,000 clones, with about 92% occurring once and the leading ten covering 6.5% to 10%. The specimen comprised peripheral blood, sampled before any cancer treatment. The source of these receptors is a female donor aged 60 or older with stage I lung adenocarcinoma. Both conserved end residues are part of each CDR3. Each record gives: D gene, J gene, V gene, clone size, CDR3 DNA, CDR3 protein. The D gene is left open where the match is weak. Clone size is not always given. Where it is, it says once, few, many or a class for expanded clones.

NA,TRBJ2-5,TRBV7-6,NA,TGTGCCAGCAGTCTCACTAGTACGATGGAGACCCAGTACTTC,CASSLTSTMETQYF
NA,TRBJ2-6,TRBV7-2,few,TGTGCCAGCAGCAGGCTGGCAGGTGGGGCCAACGTCCTGACTTTC,CASSRLAGGANVLTF
NA,TRBJ1-1,TRBV28,NA,TGTGCCAGCACCAGGGACGGGAACACTGAAGCTTTCTTT,CASTRDGNTEAFF
TRBD1,TRBJ1-1,TRBV5-1,NA,TGCGCCAGTGGGACAGGATCAAGTAACACTGAAGCTTTCTTT,CASGTGSSNTEAFF
TRBD1,TRBJ2-4,TRBV10-2,NA,TGCGCCAGCAGTGAGAGCCGGACAGGGTTAGCCAAAAACATTCAGTACTTC,CASSESRTGLAKNIQYF
NA,TRBJ2-6,TRBV27,NA,TGTGCCAGCAGTAACCCCAGGGTTACTGGGGCCAACGTCCTGACTTTC,CASSNPRVTGANVLTF
NA,TRBJ1-5,TRBV2,NA,TGTGCCGTCAACCGAGGGTCAGGTCAGCCCCAGCATTTT,CAVNRGSGQPQHF
TRBD2,TRBJ2-1,TRBV6-5,NA,TGTGCCAGCAGTTACGCTAGCGGGAGGGCCTACAATGAGCAGTTCTTC,CASSYASGRAYNEQFF
TRBD1,TRBJ2-4,TRBV5-1,NA,TGCGCCAGCGGTTTAGGACAGGCCCTAGCCAAAAACATTCAGTACTTC,CASGLGQALAKNIQYF
TRBD1,TRBJ1-5,TRBV29-1,NA,TGCAGCGTTGGTCAGGGGGAGGGCAATCAGCCCCAGCATTTT,CSVGQGEGNQPQHF